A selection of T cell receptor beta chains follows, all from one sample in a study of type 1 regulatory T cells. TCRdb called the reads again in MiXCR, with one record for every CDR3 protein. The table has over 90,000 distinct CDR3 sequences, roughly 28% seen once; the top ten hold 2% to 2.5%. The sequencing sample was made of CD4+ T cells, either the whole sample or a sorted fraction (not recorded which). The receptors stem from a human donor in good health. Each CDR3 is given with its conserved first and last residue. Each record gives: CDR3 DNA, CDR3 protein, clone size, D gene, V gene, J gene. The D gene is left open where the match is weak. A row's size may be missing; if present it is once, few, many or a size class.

TGTGCCACTTTGAAGGGGCAAACGGATACGCAGTATTTT,CATLKGQTDTQYF,.,.,TRBV6-2/TRBV6-3,TRBJ2-3
TGTGCCAGCAGTTACGCGGGCAGGAAAGTCTACGAGCAGTACTTC,CASSYAGRKVYEQYF,few,.,TRBV6-5,TRBJ2-7
TGTGCCAGCAGCTTGAGCGTCGCCCTAAGCTCCTACGAGCAGTACTTC,CASSLSVALSSYEQYF,few,.,TRBV7-2,TRBJ2-7
TGCAGTGCTACTCGGCAGGGAAGACCCCCAGATACGCAGTATTTT,CSATRQGRPPDTQYF,.,.,TRBV20-1,TRBJ2-3
TGTGCCAGCAGCCTCCCGGGACTAGCGGGAAGTGAGCAGTTCTTC,CASSLPGLAGSEQFF,.,TRBD2,TRBV11-2,TRBJ2-1
TGTGCCAGCAGTTACTCGCGGGACACCCATGGCAATCAGCCCCAGCATTTT,CASSYSRDTHGNQPQHF,few,.,TRBV6-5,TRBJ1-5
TGCAGTGCTAGAGCCCCTAGCGGACTATACAATGAGCAGTTCTTC,CSARAPSGLYNEQFF,few,TRBD2,TRBV20-1,TRBJ2-1
TGCGCCAGCAGCTTGGCCTTGCGGGTGAATGAGCAGTTCTTC,CASSLALRVNEQFF,few,.,TRBV5-1,TRBJ2-1
TGTGCCAGCAGTTATTACCCCGGGACTAGCGCAAACACCGGGGAGCTGTTTTTT,CASSYYPGTSANTGELFF,few,TRBD2,TRBV6-5,TRBJ2-2
TGTGCCAGCAGCCCCGGCCCGGCTAACTATGGCTACACCTTC,CASSPGPANYGYTF,once,.,TRBV6-4,TRBJ1-2
TGTGCCAGCAGCACTGGGTCAACGGGACTAGCGGACCCCTTTTTTACAAATGAGCAGTTCTTC,CASSTGSTGLADPFFTNEQFF,.,TRBD2,TRBV3-1,TRBJ2-1
TGTGCCAGCAGTTACACCGGGACAGGGGGTGCAGATACGCAGTATTTT,CASSYTGTGGADTQYF,.,TRBD1,TRBV6-5,TRBJ2-3
TGTGCCAGCAGTGAGAGGTCAGCCCAAGAGACCCAGTACTTC,CASSERSAQETQYF,.,.,TRBV2,TRBJ2-5
TGTGCCAGTAGTAGGGAAAGGGAGCTCTCCGGATACGAGCAGTACTTC,CASSRERELSGYEQYF,.,.,TRBV19,TRBJ2-7
TGTGCCAGCAGTTTTAGGCAGGGGGGGAATCAGCCCCAGCATTTT,CASSFRQGGNQPQHF,few,TRBD1,TRBV7-8,TRBJ1-5
TGCAGTGCCCCTCCCGCCGGACCAGGGACTAGCGGGTTCGAGACCCAGTACTTC,CSAPPAGPGTSGFETQYF,.,TRBD2,TRBV20-1,TRBJ2-5
TGTGCCAGTACATCGGGAGCTAGCCATGAGCAGTTCTTC,CASTSGASHEQFF,few,.,TRBV19,TRBJ2-1
TGCAGTGCTAGCGTCAAGACAGGGAGGACTGAAGCTTTCTTT,CSASVKTGRTEAFF,few,TRBD1,TRBV20-1,TRBJ1-1
TGTGCCAGTAGTGCCCGAGAGGCCTACAATGAGCAGTTCTTC,CASSAREAYNEQFF,.,.,TRBV19,TRBJ2-1
TGTGCCTGGAGTGTCTCGAGGCAGGTCGGCTACACCTTC,CAWSVSRQVGYTF,.,.,TRBV30,TRBJ1-2
TGTGCTAGTGGGCCCTCCGTCGAGCAGTACTTC,CASGPSVEQYF,few,.,TRBV12-5,TRBJ2-7
TGTGCCAGCTCACCAGGGATAGGGGACGAGACCCAGTACTTC,CASSPGIGDETQYF,.,.,TRBV18,TRBJ2-5
TGCAGTGCTAGCTTCCAGGGGGCGCTTAGTGAAAAACTGTTTTTT,CSASFQGALSEKLFF,.,TRBD1,TRBV20-1,TRBJ1-4
TGCAGCGTTGAAGAGCCTGCTACACGGCTAGCGGGCGTTGGGAATGAGCAGTTCTTC,CSVEEPATRLAGVGNEQFF,once,TRBD2,TRBV29-1,TRBJ2-1
TGTGCCACCAGTGATAATCGGGAGCGGGACATTCAGTACTTC,CATSDNRERDIQYF,few,.,TRBV24-1,TRBJ2-4
TGCAGTGCTAGAGAGGGCTATAACTATGGCTACACCTTC,CSAREGYNYGYTF,.,.,TRBV20-1,TRBJ1-2
TGTGCCAGCAGCTTAAGAGCGGGGGACCATGCGAACACCGGGGAGCTGTTTTTT,CASSLRAGDHANTGELFF,.,TRBD2,TRBV7-9,TRBJ2-2
TGCGCCAGCAGCCAAGATAGCGAGATCTCCGGGGAGCTGTTTTTT,CASSQDSEISGELFF,few,.,TRBV4-3,TRBJ2-2
.,CISVPEARPLVDYEQYF,few,.,TRBV7-5,TRBJ2-7
TGCGCCAGCAGGGGCAGTGCCCCCCAGTGGACCCAGTACTTC,CASRGSAPQWTQYF,many,.,TRBV10-2,TRBJ2-5